Sequencing of this T cell receptor (beta chain) was carried out in a study of cytomegalovirus exposure and HLA in healthy donors. PCR was performed using 60 Vbeta and 13 Jbeta primers. The data were produced by immunoSEQ multiplex PCR, yet TCRdb's version contains in-frame clones alone and is incomplete. The sample includes 55,000 to 75,000 clones. V shed 6 bases and J 3 bases; nucleotides not matched to a gene: 7. CDR3 length equals 17 residues. CDR1 is SNHLY and CDR2 is FYNNEI in the germline V gene. The chain links TRBV2 to TRBJ2-1; 14 nucleotides agree with TRBD2. The sample consisted of PBMCs. This sequence was found in a male donor in good health and CMV-seronegative. DNA of the CDR3: TGTGCCAGCAGACGACTAGCGGGGGGGACTTTCTACAATGAGCAGTTCTTC. This gives the protein CASRRLAGGTFYNEQFF.